This TCR beta chain was captured by sequencing in a study of T cell repertoires in cytomegalovirus infection. TCRdb recomputed calls from the reads with MiXCR, one row per CDR3 protein. This sample has 200,000 to 300,000 distinct CDR3 sequences; about 7% occur once, and the top ten carry under 7.5%. The CDR3 covers 14 residues. Germline V gene sequence: CDR1 DFQATT, CDR2 SNEGSKA (reference sequence). V lost 3 bases and J lost 1, with 10 bases in between. The V call is TRBV20-1, the J call TRBJ1-5; D may be TRBD1 (6 bases). The sequence was obtained from a human donor in good health (CMV status not recorded). Some clones in this sample may be carry-over from other donors' samples. The sequenced material came from PBMCs. In nucleotides, the CDR3 is TGCAGTGCTAGTTCTGACAGGAGCAATCAGCCCCAGCATTTT. Its protein product is CSASSDRSNQPQHF.